The rows below give T cell receptor beta chains drawn from one sample of a study of OX40 agonist ivuxolimab in advanced cancers. Produced via immunoSEQ multiplex PCR; TCRdb's table is partial and in-frame only. In the table there are almost 85,000 clones, 80% to 90% of which are singletons. The sample was CD4+ or CD8+ T cells sorted from blood, taken in a trial of the OX40 agonist ivuxolimab. The origin of the receptors is an adult with an advanced solid tumor such as melanoma, head and neck, liver or kidney cancer. The conserved cysteine and the conserved F or W are not part of the CDR3 here. Each record gives: clone size, V gene, J gene, CDR3 protein. Only part of the rows carry a size: once, few, many, or a class if the clone is expanded.

clone size: -; V gene: TRBV7-3; J gene: TRBJ2-2; CDR3 protein: ASSKQVLANTGELF
clone size: -; V gene: TRBV7-2; J gene: TRBJ1-5; CDR3 protein: ASSENRNQPQH
clone size: -; V gene: TRBV7-8; J gene: TRBJ2-7; CDR3 protein: ASSLGDEQY
clone size: -; V gene: TRBV6-1; J gene: TRBJ2-3; CDR3 protein: ASSEAVGYDTQY
clone size: -; V gene: TRBV13; J gene: TRBJ1-1; CDR3 protein: ASSFDRDTEAF
clone size: -; V gene: TRBV19; J gene: TRBJ2-7; CDR3 protein: ASSQPGTATYEQY
clone size: -; V gene: TRBV30; J gene: TRBJ2-7; CDR3 protein: AWSVVGTYEQY
clone size: -; V gene: TRBV28; J gene: TRBJ2-7; CDR3 protein: ASSPLDDEQY
clone size: -; V gene: TRBV6-6; J gene: TRBJ1-2; CDR3 protein: ASSYSAQGYGYT
clone size: -; V gene: TRBV5-1; J gene: TRBJ1-1; CDR3 protein: ASSFGDLTEAF
clone size: -; V gene: TRBV7-2; J gene: TRBJ1-5; CDR3 protein: ASSLPGQGNRQPQH
clone size: -; V gene: TRBV28; J gene: TRBJ1-5; CDR3 protein: ASSGGPGQGWISNQPQH
clone size: -; V gene: TRBV5-1; J gene: TRBJ1-4; CDR3 protein: ASSLIPGQETKLF
clone size: -; V gene: TRBV6-5; J gene: TRBJ2-2; CDR3 protein: ASMGTGELF
clone size: -; V gene: TRBV7-3; J gene: TRBJ1-2; CDR3 protein: ASSLNPTQGEAYT
clone size: -; V gene: TRBV11-2; J gene: TRBJ2-3; CDR3 protein: ASSLNGDTQY
clone size: -; V gene: TRBV4-2; J gene: TRBJ2-3; CDR3 protein: ASSQAGSTDTQY
clone size: -; V gene: TRBV5-1; J gene: TRBJ2-5; CDR3 protein: ASSLAFVGETQY
clone size: -; V gene: TRBV7-2; J gene: TRBJ2-1; CDR3 protein: ASSLDPTGAKGQF
clone size: -; V gene: TRBV9; J gene: TRBJ2-3; CDR3 protein: ASSVASSGFTDTQY
clone size: -; V gene: TRBV9; J gene: TRBJ1-1; CDR3 protein: ASSVAGGNTEAF
clone size: -; V gene: TRBV5-8; J gene: TRBJ1-5; CDR3 protein: ASSQGYGQPQH
clone size: -; V gene: TRBV14; J gene: TRBJ2-5; CDR3 protein: ASSQDTNRGPPQETQY
clone size: once; V gene: TRBV27; J gene: TRBJ1-2; CDR3 protein: ASSLRRGPNYGYT
clone size: once; V gene: TRBV28; J gene: TRBJ1-1; CDR3 protein: ASTPGGRIAEAF
clone size: -; V gene: TRBV19; J gene: TRBJ1-2; CDR3 protein: ASSTDKQGPYGYT
clone size: -; V gene: TRBV11-2; J gene: TRBJ1-6; CDR3 protein: ASSPSGAIGSYNSPLH
clone size: -; V gene: TRBV6-5; J gene: TRBJ2-1; CDR3 protein: ASYNPGGNEQF
clone size: -; V gene: TRBV4-1; J gene: TRBJ2-5; CDR3 protein: ASSQGRGGFQETQY
clone size: -; V gene: TRBV9; J gene: TRBJ2-1; CDR3 protein: ASSPLLGVSYNEQF
clone size: -; V gene: TRBV11-2; J gene: TRBJ2-3; CDR3 protein: AASGITDTQY
clone size: -; V gene: TRBV9; J gene: TRBJ2-3; CDR3 protein: ASSSDEGTSGITDTQY
clone size: -; V gene: TRBV7-3; J gene: TRBJ2-3; CDR3 protein: ASSPGLAGGSDTQY
clone size: once; V gene: TRBV7-2; J gene: TRBJ2-2; CDR3 protein: AIRGGRNTGELF
clone size: -; V gene: TRBV18; J gene: TRBJ1-4; CDR3 protein: ASSPLDSYNEKLF
clone size: -; V gene: TRBV29-1; J gene: TRBJ1-6; CDR3 protein: SARTDFNSPLH